This TCR beta chain originates from a study of T cell repertoires in cytomegalovirus infection. On the study more broadly: Signatures in public TCR beta sequences pointed to both CMV infection and matching HLA type.

Study-wide findings and caveats: Cumulated frequencies of public TCR beta families served to identify carriers of CMV plus the relevant HLA. HLA-C-restricted CMV-specific TCR beta clonotypes were dominant in the ex vivo response.

This clonotype came up a few times. Antigen: not known. TCRdb redid the calling of the reads with MiXCR, one entry per CDR3 protein. The sample lists hundreds of thousands of distinct CDR3 sequences; over 25% were seen once. Germline V gives CDR1 SGHNT, CDR2 YYREEE (reference sequence). V gave up 4 bases and J gave up 14 bases, with 16 bases separating them. The CDR3 consists of 12 residues. Sequencing was performed on cultured CD8+ T cells from PBMCs, taken from culture after CMV antigen stimulation. The chain employs TRBV5-4 and TRBJ1-5; the D gene is possibly TRBD1 (6 bases). This sequence originates from a human donor in good health (CMV status not recorded). Some clones in this sample may be carry-over from other donors' samples. CDR3 in DNA: TGTGCCAGCAGCGAGGGGGGCGGGGATGAGCATTTT. Translated, it gives CASSEGGGDEHF. Filled out from reference TRBV5-4 and TRBJ1-5, the complete variable domain reads ETGVTQSPTHLIKTRGQQVTLRCSSQSGHNTVSWYQQALGQGPQFIFQYYREEENGRGNFPPRFSGLQFPNYSSELNVNALELDDSALYLCASSEGGGDEHFGDGTRLSIL.